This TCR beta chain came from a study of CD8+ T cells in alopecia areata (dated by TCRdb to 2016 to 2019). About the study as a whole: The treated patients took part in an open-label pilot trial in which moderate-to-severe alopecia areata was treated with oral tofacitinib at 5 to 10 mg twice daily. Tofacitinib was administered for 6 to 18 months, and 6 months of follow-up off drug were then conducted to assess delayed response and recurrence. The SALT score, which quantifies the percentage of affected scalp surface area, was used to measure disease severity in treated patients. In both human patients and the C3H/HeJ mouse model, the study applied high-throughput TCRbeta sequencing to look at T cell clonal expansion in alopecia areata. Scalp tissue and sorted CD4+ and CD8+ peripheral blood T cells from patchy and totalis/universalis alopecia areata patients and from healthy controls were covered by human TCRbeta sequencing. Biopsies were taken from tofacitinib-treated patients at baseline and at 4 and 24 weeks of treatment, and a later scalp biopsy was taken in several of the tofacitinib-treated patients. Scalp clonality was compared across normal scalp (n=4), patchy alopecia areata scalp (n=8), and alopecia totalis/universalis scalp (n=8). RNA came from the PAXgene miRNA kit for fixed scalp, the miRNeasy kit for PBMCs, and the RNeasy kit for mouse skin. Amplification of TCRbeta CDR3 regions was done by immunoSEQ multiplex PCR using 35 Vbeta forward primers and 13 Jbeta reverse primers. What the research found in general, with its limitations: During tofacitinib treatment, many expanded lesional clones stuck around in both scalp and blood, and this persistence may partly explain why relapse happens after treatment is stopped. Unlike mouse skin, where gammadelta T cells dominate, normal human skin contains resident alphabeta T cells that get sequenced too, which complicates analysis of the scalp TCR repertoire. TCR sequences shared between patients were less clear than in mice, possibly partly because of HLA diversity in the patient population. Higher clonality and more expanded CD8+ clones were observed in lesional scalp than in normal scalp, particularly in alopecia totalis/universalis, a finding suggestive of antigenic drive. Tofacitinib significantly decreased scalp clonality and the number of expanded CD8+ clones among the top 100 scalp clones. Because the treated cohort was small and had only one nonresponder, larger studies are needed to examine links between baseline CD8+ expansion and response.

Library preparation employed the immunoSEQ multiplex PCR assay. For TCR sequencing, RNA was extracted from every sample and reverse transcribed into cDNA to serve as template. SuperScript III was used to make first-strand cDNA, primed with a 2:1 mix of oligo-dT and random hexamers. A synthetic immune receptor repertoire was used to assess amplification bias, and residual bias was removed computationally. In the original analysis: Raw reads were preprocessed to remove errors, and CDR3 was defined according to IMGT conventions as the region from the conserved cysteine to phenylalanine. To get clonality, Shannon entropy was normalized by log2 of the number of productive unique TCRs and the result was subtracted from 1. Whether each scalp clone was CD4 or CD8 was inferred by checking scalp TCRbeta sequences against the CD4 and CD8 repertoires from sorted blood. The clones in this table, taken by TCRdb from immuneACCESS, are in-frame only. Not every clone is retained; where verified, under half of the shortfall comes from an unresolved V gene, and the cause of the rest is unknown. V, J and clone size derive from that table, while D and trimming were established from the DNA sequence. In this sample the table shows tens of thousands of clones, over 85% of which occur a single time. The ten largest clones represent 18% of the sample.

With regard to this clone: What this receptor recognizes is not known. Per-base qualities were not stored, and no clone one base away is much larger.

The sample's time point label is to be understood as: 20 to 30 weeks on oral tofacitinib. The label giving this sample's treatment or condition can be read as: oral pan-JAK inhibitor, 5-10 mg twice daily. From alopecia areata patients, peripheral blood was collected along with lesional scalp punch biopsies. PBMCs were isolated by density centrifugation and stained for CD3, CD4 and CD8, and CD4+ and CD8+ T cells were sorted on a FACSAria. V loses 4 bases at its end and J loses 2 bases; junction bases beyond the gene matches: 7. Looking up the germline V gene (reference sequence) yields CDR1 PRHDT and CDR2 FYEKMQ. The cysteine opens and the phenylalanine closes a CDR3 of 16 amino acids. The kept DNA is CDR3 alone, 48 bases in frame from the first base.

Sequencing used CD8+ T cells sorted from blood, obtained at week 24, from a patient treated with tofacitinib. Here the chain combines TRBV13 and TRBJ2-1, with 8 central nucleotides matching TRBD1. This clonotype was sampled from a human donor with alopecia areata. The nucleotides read TGTGCCAGCAGCTCCCAGACAGGGGCGGCCTACAATGAGCAGTTCTTC. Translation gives CASSSQTGAAYNEQFF.